The 21 T cell receptor beta chains given below trace back to one sample, sequenced in a study of blood T cell repertoires in COVID-19. Sequenced by immunoSEQ multiplex PCR; TCRdb stores in-frame clones only, minus some. The table has about 480,000 clones, 80% to 90% seen once. Material for sequencing was peripheral blood. These receptors all stem from a young man with COVID-19, enrolled during active disease.

The V and J genes are TRBV24-1 and TRBJ2-3; the D gene is possibly TRBD2 (6 bases). CDR1 KGHDR and CDR2 SFDVKD come from the germline V gene. V was cut by 3 bases and J by 2 bases, with 8 bases left in between. There are 14 residues in the CDR3. The CDR3 nucleotides are TGTGCCACCAGTGATAGGGACTCCACAGATACGCAGTATTTT. Translating gives CATSDRDSTDTQYF.

V gene TRBV12-5 combines with J gene TRBJ1-1, with D possibly being TRBD1 (5 bases). Germline CDR1 and CDR2: LGHNT and FRNRAP. V was clipped by 6 bases and J by 1 base, with 9 bases between them. CDR3 length: 13 amino acids. CDR3 amino acids: CASGLTGNTEAFF. The CDR3 nucleotides are TGTGCTAGTGGCCTTACAGGGAACACTGAAGCTTTCTTT.

The rearrangement uses TRBV27 and TRBJ1-6; 11 bases align to TRBD1. This CDR3 is 16 amino acids long. V dropped 4 bases and J dropped 9; count of bases not matched to a gene: 8. CDR1 and CDR2 from the germline V gene are MNHEY and SMNVEV (reference sequence). The chain's CDR3 is CASSWGTGGSSSPLHF. The CDR3, as DNA: TGTGCCAGCAGTTGGGGGACAGGGGGGAGTTCTTCACCCCTCCACTTT.

On this clone: Other DNA variants within this sample encode the same CDR3. The DNA of the CDR3 is TGTGCCACCAGCAGAGATCGGGCAGATACGCAGTATTTT. This codes for CATSRDRADTQYF. The chain employs TRBV15 and TRBJ2-3; the D is unclear. Germline V gives CDR1 LNHNV, CDR2 YYDKDF (reference sequence). Trimming cost V 0 bases and J 4 bases, with 5 bases left between them. The CDR3 runs 13 residues.

This clone was counted a single time. The gene calls are TRBV5-4 and TRBJ1-1, with D tentatively TRBD1 (5 bases). V lost 5 bases and J 2 bases, leaving 10 bases between the germline ends. Germline-derived CDR1 and CDR2 are SGHNT and YYREEE (reference sequence). The CDR3 sequence is 13 residues long. DNA of the CDR3: TGTGCCAGCAGGTTTACAGGAAACACTGAAGCTTTCTTT. This sequence encodes CASRFTGNTEAFF. Supplemented by reference TRBV5-4 and TRBJ1-1, the full variable domain reads ETGVTQSPTHLIKTRGQQVTLRCSSQSGHNTVSWYQQALGQGPQFIFQYYREEENGRGNFPPRFSGLQFPNYSSELNVNALELDDSALYLCASRFTGNTEAFFGQGTRLTVV.

The chain employs TRBV6-1 and TRBJ1-5; D ambiguous. Germline V lookup: CDR1 MNHNS, CDR2 SASEGT. Trimming left V 1 base short and J 0 bases short, with 7 bases between. This CDR3 comprises 15 residues. This chain's CDR3 is CASSEVRNSNQPQHF. CDR3 nucleotides: TGTGCCAGCAGTGAAGTCAGAAATAGCAATCAGCCCCAGCATTTT.

Remarks on this clone: Other nucleotide sequences in the sample specify the same CDR3. V gene TRBV6-5 combines with J gene TRBJ1-5; 10 nucleotides line up with TRBD1. There are 14 residues in the CDR3. V dropped 5 bases and J dropped 4; count of bases not matched to a gene: 2. Germline V gene lookup returns CDR1 MNHEY and CDR2 SVGAGI. The CDR3 nucleotides read TGTGCCAGCAGTCCGGACAGGGGGAATCAGCCCCAGCATTTT. It translates to CASSPDRGNQPQHF.

V usage is TRBV18 and J usage is TRBJ2-1, with 11 bases identical to TRBD2. The CDR3 loop spans 19 amino acids. The germline V gene has CDR1 KGHSH and CDR2 LQKENI. The junction had 12 bases not matched to a gene; V was cut back by 5 bases and J by 0 bases. The CDR3 region is CASSTFTSGGRSSYNEQFF. CDR3 DNA: TGTGCCAGCTCAACGTTTACTAGCGGGGGCCGTAGCTCCTACAATGAGCAGTTCTTC.

The chain uses TRBV20-1 and TRBJ2-3, with TRBD2 as a possible D gene (6 bases). Germline V gene data show CDR1 as DFQATT and CDR2 as SNEGSKA (reference sequence). Deletions cut 3 bases from V and 3 bases from J, with 13 bases between. The CDR3 is 14 amino acids. The CDR3 reads CSASKRVQTDTQYF. DNA of the CDR3: TGCAGTGCTAGTAAGCGGGTACAAACAGATACGCAGTATTTT.

The chain has TRBV19 and TRBJ2-3, with D perhaps matching TRBD2 (5 bases). CDR3 length: 13 amino acids. Germline CDR1 reads LNHDA; CDR2 reads SQIVND (reference sequence). V was clipped by 10 bases and J by 2 bases, with 13 bases between them. CDR3 nucleotides: TGTGCCACATGGGCTAGCTACACAGATACGCAGTATTTT. Translation: CATWASYTDTQYF.

V gene TRBV6-8 combines with J gene TRBJ2-2; a possible D gene is TRBD2 (6 bases). Between the trimmed V and J ends, which lost 0 bases and 4 bases, there was a span of 18 bases. Germline V lookup: CDR1 MNHGY, CDR2 SAAAGT. The CDR3 runs to 18 residues. CDR3 sequence: CASSYSSRRGFSTGELFF. DNA for the CDR3: TGTGCCAGCAGTTACTCGAGTCGGAGGGGTTTTAGCACCGGGGAGCTGTTTTTT.

This clone has a single count. V usage is TRBV5-4 and J usage is TRBJ1-1; 7 positions match TRBD1. Trimming removed 5 bases from V and 0 bases from J; junction bases left unmatched: 7. CDR3 length: 15 amino acids. CDR1 is SGHNT and CDR2 is YYREEE in the germline V gene (reference sequence). The CDR3 here is CASRVEGALNTEAFF. For the CDR3, the DNA is TGTGCCAGCAGGGTTGAGGGGGCCTTGAACACTGAAGCTTTCTTT.

The gene calls are TRBV7-9 and TRBJ2-2; 8 bases align to TRBD1. In germline, CDR1 is SEHNR, CDR2 FQNEAQ (reference sequence). V shed 4 bases, J shed 7 bases, and the junction held 5 bases outside the gene matches. This CDR3 spans 14 amino acids. CDR3 nucleotide sequence: TGTGCCAGCAGCTCCGGGACAGGAGACGGGGAGCTGTTTTTT. This encodes CASSSGTGDGELFF. The whole variable domain, filled in from reference TRBV7-9 and TRBJ2-2, reads DTGVSQNPRHKITKRGQNVTFRCDPISEHNRLYWYRQTLGQGPEFLTYFQNEAQLEKSRLLSDRFSAERPKGSFSTLEIQRTEQGDSAMYLCASSSGTGDGELFFGEGSRLTVL.

The chain combines TRBV30 with TRBJ2-7; D gene unclear. V was cut by 8 bases and J by 0 bases, with 11 bases left in between. CDR3 length: 12 residues. CDR1 is GTSNPN and CDR2 is SVGIG in the germline V gene (reference sequence). The CDR3 here is CATSRDSYEQYF. The CDR3 DNA reads TGTGCCACGTCGCGCGACTCCTACGAGCAGTACTTC.

The chain employs TRBV24-1 and TRBJ2-2, with a tentative D call TRBD1 (5 bases). The CDR3 extends over 16 amino acids. Germline loops: CDR1 KGHDR, CDR2 SFDVKD. Trimming took 7 bases from V and 1 from J, leaving 15 bases between them. CDR3 residues: CATSAPPQGNTGELFF. For the CDR3, the DNA is TGTGCCACCAGCGCCCCCCCCCAGGGGAACACCGGGGAGCTGTTTTTT.

The genes are TRBV19 and TRBJ1-5; TRBD1 might be the D (5 bases). CDR3 length: 14 amino acids. Germline assignment: CDR1 LNHDA and CDR2 SQIVND (reference sequence). V dropped 7 bases and J dropped 3 bases, with 13 bases sitting between them. For the CDR3, the DNA is TGTGCCAGTACCTACGACAGAGACAATCAGCCCCAGCATTTT. It translates to CASTYDRDNQPQHF. Full variable domain (rest looked up from reference TRBV19 and TRBJ1-5): DGGITQSPKYLFRKEGQNVTLSCEQNLNHDAMYWYRQDPGQGLRLIYYSQIVNDFQKGDIAEGYSVSREKKESFPLTVTSAQKNPTAFYLCASTYDRDNQPQHFGDGTRLSIL.

The J gene is TRBJ2-3, the V gene TRBV24-1, with 10 bases identical to TRBD2. The CDR3 has 16 residues. CDR1 and CDR2 (germline): KGHDR, SFDVKD. After removal of 2 bases from V and 5 bases from J, the junction contained 6 bases not matched to a gene. The CDR3 coding sequence is TGTGCCACCAGTGATTCTAGCGGGAGAGTGATAGATACGCAGTATTTT. It specifies CATSDSSGRVIDTQYF.

The chain recombines TRBV30 with TRBJ2-7; D ambiguous. This CDR3 has 11 amino acids. Germline V CDR1 and CDR2: GTSNPN, SVGIG (reference sequence). V was pared by 8 bases and J by 2 bases, with 10 bases between. CDR3 amino acids: CAGETTYEQYF. CDR3 DNA sequence: TGTGCCGGCGAGACAACCTACGAGCAGTACTTC.

The V gene is TRBV2, the J gene TRBJ1-1; TRBD1 matches 7 bases. The CDR3 consists of 13 residues. Germline V gene lookup returns CDR1 SNHLY and CDR2 FYNNEI. With 0 bases clipped from V and 12 bases from J, the junction kept 7 bases outside the gene matches. The CDR3 spells CASSEAPQGLPFF. The DNA of the CDR3 is TGTGCCAGCAGTGAAGCGCCACAGGGGTTGCCTTTCTTT.

The chain is built from TRBV9 and TRBJ2-3; TRBD2 agrees at 7 bases. With 2 bases clipped from V and 4 bases from J, the junction kept 13 bases outside the gene matches. The CDR3 is made up of 17 amino acids. CDR1 is SGDLS, CDR2 YYNGEE, per germline. In nucleotides, the CDR3 is TGTGCCAGCAGCGTCATTAGGCGGGAGAGATGCCCAGATACGCAGTATTTT. Translating gives CASSVIRRERCPDTQYF.

This clone is a singleton in its sample. The J gene is TRBJ2-7, the V gene TRBV6-5; D is possibly TRBD1 (5 bases). Germline V CDR1 and CDR2: MNHEY, SVGAGI. The V gene lost 2 bases and the J gene lost 4 bases, with 12 bases spanning the gap. The CDR3 is made up of 14 amino acids. Here the CDR3 DNA reads TGTGCCAGCAGTTACGGATCAGGGCGGTACGAGCAGTACTTC. Protein: CASSYGSGRYEQYF.